This T cell receptor beta chain was identified in a study of shared clonotypes between healthy human individuals. Study-level information: Contributing individuals were two females and three males aged 18 to 49.

Worth noting for this clone: Its antigen is as yet unknown. The same CDR3 can be traced to other DNA sequences in this sample.

Study-level points and caveats: Clonotypes shared by all four sorted-subset donors had higher generation probabilities than non-shared clonotypes.

Sequenced by immunoSEQ multiplex PCR; TCRdb stores in-frame clones only, minus some. The table lists some 2.1 million clones, approximately 95% of them singletons. The source material was naive CD4+ T cells sorted from blood. The sample's subset: CD45RA+ positively selected. The receptor was derived from a man aged 18-30 years in good health.

The CDR3 nucleotides are TGCAGTGCTAGGACGGGAAATGGCTACACCTTC. Its protein is CSARTGNGYTF. The V and J genes are TRBV20-1 and TRBJ1-2; no reliable D call. Germline values: CDR1 DFQATT, CDR2 SNEGSKA (reference sequence). This CDR3 comprises 11 residues. Trimming took 3 bases from V and 6 from J, leaving 8 bases between them.